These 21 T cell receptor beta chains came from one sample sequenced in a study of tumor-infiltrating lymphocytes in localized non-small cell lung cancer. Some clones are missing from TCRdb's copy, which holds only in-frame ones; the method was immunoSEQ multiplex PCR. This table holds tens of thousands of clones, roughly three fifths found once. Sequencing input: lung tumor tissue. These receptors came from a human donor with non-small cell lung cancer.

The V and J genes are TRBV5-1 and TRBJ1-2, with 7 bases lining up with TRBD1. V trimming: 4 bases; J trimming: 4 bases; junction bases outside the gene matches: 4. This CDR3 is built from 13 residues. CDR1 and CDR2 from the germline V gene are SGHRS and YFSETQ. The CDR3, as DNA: TGCGCCAGCAGCGGGACAGCAAGCTATGGCTACACCTTC. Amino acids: CASSGTASYGYTF.

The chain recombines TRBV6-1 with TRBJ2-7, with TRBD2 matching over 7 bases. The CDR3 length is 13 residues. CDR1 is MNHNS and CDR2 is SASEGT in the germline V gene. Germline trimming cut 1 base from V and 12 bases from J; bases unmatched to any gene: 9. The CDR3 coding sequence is TGTGCCAGCAGTGAAGGGTTCCCGCGGGAGAGGTACTTC. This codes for CASSEGFPRERYF.

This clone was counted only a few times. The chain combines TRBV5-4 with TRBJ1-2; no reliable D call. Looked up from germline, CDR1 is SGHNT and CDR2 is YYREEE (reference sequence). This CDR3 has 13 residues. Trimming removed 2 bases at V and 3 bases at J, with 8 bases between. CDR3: CASSLGVYYGYTF. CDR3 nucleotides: TGTGCCAGCAGCTTAGGAGTTTACTATGGCTACACCTTC.

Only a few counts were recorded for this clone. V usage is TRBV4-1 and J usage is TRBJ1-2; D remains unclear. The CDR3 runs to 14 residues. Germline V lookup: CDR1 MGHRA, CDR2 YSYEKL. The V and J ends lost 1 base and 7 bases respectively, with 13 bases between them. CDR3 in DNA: TGCGCCAGCAGCCAAGTTACTTTGTTCGCTGGCTACACCTTC. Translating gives CASSQVTLFAGYTF.

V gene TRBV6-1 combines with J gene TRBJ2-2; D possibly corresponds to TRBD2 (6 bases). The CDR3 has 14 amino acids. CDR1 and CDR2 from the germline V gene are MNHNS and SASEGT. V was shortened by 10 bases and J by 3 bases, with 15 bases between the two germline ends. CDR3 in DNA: TGTGCCATCGGACTATTTTGGGACACCGGGGAGCTGTTTTTT. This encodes CAIGLFWDTGELFF.

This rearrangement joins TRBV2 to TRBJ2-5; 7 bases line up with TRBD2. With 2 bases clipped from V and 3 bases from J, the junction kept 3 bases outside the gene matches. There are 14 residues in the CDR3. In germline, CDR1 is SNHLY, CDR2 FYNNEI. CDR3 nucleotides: TGTGCCAGCAGTGAAAACGGGGGGAAAGAGACCCAGTACTTC. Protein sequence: CASSENGGKETQYF.

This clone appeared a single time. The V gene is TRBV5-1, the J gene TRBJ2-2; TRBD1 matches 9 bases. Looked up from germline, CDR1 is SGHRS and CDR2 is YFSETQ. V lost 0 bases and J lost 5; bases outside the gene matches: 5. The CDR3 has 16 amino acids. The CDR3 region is CASSLGHGTGTGELFF. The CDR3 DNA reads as TGCGCCAGCAGCTTGGGGCACGGGACAGGGACCGGGGAGCTGTTTTTT. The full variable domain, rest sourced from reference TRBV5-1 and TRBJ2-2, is KAGVTQTPRYLIKTRGQQVTLSCSPISGHRSVSWYQQTPGQGLQFLFEYFSETQRNKGNFPGRFSGRQFSNSRSEMNVSTLELGDSALYLCASSLGHGTGTGELFFGEGSRLTVL.

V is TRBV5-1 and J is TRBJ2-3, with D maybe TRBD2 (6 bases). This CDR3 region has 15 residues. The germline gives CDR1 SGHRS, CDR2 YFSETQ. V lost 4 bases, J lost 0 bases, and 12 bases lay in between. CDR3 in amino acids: CASSPGTLSTDTQYF. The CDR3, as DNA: TGCGCCAGCAGCCCCGGGACTCTGAGCACAGATACGCAGTATTTT.

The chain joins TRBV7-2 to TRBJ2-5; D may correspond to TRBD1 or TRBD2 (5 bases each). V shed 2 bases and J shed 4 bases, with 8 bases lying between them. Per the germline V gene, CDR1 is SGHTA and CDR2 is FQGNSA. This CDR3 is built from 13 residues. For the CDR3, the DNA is TGTGCCAGCAGCTTAACAGGAGGAGAGACCCAGTACTTC. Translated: CASSLTGGETQYF.

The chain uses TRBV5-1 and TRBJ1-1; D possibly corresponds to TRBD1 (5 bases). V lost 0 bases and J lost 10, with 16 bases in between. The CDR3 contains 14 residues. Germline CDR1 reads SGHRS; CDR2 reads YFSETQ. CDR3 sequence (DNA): TGCGCCAGCAGCTTGGAAGGCGGGGGACTAGGAGCTTTCTTT. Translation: CASSLEGGGLGAFF.

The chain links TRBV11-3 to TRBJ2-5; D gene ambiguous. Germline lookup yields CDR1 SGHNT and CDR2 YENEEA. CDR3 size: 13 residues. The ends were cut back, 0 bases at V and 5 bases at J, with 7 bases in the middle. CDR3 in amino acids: CASSLEGPETQYF. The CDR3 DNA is TGTGCCAGCAGCTTAGAGGGCCCGGAGACCCAGTACTTC. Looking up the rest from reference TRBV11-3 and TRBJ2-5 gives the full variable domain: EAGVVQSPRYKIIEKKQPVAFWCNPISGHNTLYWYLQNLGQGPELLIRYENEEAVDDSQLPKDRFSAERLKGVDSTLKIQPAELGDSAVYLCASSLEGPETQYFGPGTRLLVL.

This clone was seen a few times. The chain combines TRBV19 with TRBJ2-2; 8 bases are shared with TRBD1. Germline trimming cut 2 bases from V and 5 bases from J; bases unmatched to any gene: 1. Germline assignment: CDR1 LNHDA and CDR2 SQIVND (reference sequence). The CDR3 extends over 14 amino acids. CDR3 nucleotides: TGTGCCAGTAGTATACAGGGGGCAACCGGGGAGCTGTTTTTT. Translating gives CASSIQGATGELFF.

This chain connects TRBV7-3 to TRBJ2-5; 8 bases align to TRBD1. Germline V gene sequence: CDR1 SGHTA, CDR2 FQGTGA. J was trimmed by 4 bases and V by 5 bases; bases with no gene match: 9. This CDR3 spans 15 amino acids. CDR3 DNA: TGTGCCAGCAGCCCGAGAGGGACAGGTGGAGAGACCCAGTACTTC. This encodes CASSPRGTGGETQYF.

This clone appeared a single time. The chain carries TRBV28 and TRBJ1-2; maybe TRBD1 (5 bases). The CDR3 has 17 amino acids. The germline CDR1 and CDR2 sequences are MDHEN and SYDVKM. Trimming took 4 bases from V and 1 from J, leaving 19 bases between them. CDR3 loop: CASSSLGGALVNYGYTF. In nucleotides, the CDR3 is TGTGCCAGCAGTTCCCTAGGAGGGGCCCTGGTTAACTATGGCTACACCTTC.

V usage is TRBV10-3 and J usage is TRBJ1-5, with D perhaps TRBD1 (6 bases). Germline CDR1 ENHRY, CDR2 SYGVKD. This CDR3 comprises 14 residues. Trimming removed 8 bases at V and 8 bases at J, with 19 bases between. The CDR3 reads CAIGTGSIYEPQHF. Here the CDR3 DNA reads TGTGCCATCGGCACAGGGTCTATCTACGAGCCCCAGCATTTT.

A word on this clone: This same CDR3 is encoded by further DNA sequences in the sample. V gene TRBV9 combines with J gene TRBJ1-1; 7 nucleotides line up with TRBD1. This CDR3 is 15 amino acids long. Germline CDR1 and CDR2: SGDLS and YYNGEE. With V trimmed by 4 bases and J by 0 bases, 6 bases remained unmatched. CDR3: CASSPQTGMNTEAFF. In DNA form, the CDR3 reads TGTGCCAGCAGCCCTCAGACAGGGATGAACACTGAAGCTTTCTTT.

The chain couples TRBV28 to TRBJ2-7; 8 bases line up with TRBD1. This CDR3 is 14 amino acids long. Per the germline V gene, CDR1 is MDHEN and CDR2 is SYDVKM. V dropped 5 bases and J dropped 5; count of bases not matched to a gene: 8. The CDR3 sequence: CASSRQGAVNEQYF. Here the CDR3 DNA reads TGTGCCAGCAGTAGGCAGGGGGCGGTCAACGAGCAGTACTTC. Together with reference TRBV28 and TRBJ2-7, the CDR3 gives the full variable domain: DVKVTQSSRYLVKRTGEKVFLECVQDMDHENMFWYRQDPGLGLRLIYFSYDVKMKEKGDIPEGYSVSREKKERFSLILESASTNQTSMYLCASSRQGAVNEQYFGPGTRLTVT.

The CDR3 DNA is TGTGCCAGCAGCCCAACGACGGGCGGGGGCTACACCTTC. It codes for CASSPTTGGGYTF. The chain carries TRBV11-2 and TRBJ1-2; D gene ambiguous. The CDR3 extends over 13 amino acids. V lost 5 bases, J lost 8 bases, and 15 bases lay in between. Looked up from germline, CDR1 is SGHAT and CDR2 is FQNNGV.

In DNA, the CDR3 is TGTGCCAGCAGAGAGGGGTACTATGGCTACACCTTC. Its protein is CASREGYYGYTF. The chain combines TRBV6-1 with TRBJ1-2, with a weak D call TRBD1 (5 bases). CDR1 is MNHNS, CDR2 SASEGT, per germline. The V and J ends lost 6 bases and 3 bases respectively, with 8 bases between them. The CDR3 runs to 12 residues.

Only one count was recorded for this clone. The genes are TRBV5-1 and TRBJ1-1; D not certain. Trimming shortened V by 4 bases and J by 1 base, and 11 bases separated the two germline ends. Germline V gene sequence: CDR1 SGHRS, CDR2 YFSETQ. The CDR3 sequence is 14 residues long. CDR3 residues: CASSQGPANTEAFF. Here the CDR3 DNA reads TGCGCCAGCAGCCAAGGGCCGGCGAACACTGAAGCTTTCTTT. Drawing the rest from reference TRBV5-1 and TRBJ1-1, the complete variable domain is KAGVTQTPRYLIKTRGQQVTLSCSPISGHRSVSWYQQTPGQGLQFLFEYFSETQRNKGNFPGRFSGRQFSNSRSEMNVSTLELGDSALYLCASSQGPANTEAFFGQGTRLTVV.

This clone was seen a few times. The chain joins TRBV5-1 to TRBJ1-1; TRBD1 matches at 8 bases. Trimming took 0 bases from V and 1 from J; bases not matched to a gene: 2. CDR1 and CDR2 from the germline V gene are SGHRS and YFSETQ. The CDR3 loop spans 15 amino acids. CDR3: CASSLDGTGNTEAFF. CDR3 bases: TGCGCCAGCAGCTTGGACGGGACAGGGAACACTGAAGCTTTCTTT.